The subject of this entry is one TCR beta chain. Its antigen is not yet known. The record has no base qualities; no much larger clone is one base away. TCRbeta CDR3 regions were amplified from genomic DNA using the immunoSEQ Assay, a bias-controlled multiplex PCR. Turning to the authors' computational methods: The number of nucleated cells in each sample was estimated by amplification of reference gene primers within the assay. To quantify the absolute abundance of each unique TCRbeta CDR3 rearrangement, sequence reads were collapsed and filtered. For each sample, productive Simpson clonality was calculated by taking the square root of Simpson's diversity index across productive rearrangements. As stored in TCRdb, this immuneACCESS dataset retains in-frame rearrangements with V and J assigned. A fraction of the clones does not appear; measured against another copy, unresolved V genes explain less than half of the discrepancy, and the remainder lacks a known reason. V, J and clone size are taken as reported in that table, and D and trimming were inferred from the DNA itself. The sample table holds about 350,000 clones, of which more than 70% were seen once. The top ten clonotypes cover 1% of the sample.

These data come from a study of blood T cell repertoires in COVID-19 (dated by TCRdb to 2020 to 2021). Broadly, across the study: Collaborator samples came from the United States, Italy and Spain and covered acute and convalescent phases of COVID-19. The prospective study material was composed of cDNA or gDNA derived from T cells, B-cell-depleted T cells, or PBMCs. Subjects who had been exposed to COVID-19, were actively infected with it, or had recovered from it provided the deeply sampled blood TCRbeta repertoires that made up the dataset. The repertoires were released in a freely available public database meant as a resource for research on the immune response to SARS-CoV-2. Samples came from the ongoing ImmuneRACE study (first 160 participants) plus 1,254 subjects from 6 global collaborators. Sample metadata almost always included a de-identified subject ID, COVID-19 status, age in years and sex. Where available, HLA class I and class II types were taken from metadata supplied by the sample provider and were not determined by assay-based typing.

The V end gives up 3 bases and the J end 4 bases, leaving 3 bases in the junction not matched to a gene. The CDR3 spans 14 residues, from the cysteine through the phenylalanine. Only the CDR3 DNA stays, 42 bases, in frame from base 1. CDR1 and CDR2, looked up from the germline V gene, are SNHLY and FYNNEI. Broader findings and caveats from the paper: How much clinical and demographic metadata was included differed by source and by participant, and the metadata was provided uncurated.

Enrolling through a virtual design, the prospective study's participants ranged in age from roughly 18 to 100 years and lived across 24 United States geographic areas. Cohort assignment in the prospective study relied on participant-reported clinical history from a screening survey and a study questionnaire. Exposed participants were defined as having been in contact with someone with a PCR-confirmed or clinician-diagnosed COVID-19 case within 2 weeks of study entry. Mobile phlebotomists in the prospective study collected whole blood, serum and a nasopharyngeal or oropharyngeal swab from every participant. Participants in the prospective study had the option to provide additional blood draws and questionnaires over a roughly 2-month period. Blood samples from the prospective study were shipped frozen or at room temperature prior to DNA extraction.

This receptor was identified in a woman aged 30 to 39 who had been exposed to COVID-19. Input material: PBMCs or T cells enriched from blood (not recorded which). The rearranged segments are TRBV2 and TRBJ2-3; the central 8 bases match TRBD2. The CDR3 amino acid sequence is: CASSDGLASDTQYF. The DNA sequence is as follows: TGTGCCAGCAGTGATGGACTAGCATCAGATACGCAGTATTTT. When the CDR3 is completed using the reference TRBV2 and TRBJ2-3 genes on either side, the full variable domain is EPEVTQTPSHQVTQMGQEVILRCVPISNHLYFYWYRQILGQKVEFLVSFYNNEISEKSEIFDDQFSVERPDGSNFTLKIRSTKLEDSAMYFCASSDGLASDTQYFGPGTRLTVL.